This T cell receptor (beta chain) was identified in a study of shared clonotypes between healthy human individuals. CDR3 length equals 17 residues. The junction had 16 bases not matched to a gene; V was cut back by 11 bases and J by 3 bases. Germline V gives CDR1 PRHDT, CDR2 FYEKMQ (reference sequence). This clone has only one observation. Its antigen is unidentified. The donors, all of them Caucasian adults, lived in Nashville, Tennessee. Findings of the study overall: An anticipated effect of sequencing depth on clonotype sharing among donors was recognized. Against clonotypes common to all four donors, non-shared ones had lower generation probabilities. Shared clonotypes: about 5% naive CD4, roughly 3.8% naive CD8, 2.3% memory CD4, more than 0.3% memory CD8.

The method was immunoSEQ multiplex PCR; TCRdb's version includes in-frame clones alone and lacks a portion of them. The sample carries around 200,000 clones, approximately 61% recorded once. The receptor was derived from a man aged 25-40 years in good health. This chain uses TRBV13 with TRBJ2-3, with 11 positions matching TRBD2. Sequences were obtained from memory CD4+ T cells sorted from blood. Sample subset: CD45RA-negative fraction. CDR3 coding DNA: TGTGCCTCACGGAGGTCTACTAGCGGGAGTGTGACAGATACGCAGTATTTT. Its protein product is CASRRSTSGSVTDTQYF.